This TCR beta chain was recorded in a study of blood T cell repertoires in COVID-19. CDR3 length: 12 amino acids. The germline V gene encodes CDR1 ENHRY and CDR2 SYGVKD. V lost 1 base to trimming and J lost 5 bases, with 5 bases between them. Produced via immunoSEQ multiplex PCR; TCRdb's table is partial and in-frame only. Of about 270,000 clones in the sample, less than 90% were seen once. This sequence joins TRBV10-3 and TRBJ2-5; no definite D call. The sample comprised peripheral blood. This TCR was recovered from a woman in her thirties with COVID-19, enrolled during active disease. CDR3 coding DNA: TGTGCCATCAGTGAGTGGGCCGAGACCCAGTACTTC. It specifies CAISEWAETQYF.